What follows are 22 T cell receptor beta chains derived from one specimen sequenced in a study of long-term antiretroviral therapy in people with HIV. Runs used v3.0 of the immunoSEQ assay and were done at survey level. Libraries were prepared by immunoSEQ multiplex PCR; TCRdb keeps only in-frame clonotypes and omits some of them. The table records about 31,000 clones, 70% to 90% of them present only once. The sequences come from unsorted PBMCs, collected 0.8 years before starting antiretroviral therapy. Receptors originate from a man between 18 and 29 years old with HIV.

The chain recombines TRBV7-3 with TRBJ2-7, with D maybe TRBD2 (6 bases). Germline V gene data show CDR1 as SGHTA and CDR2 as FQGTGA. The CDR3 length is 14 residues. Trimming took 3 bases from V and 1 from J, leaving 10 bases between them. Written as DNA, the CDR3 is TGTGCCAGCAGCTTGGGAGCGGGTTCCTACGAGCAGTACTTC. It translates to CASSLGAGSYEQYF.

The rearrangement links TRBV27 to TRBJ2-5; TRBD1 is a possible D gene (5 bases). Germline loops: CDR1 MNHEY, CDR2 SMNVEV (reference sequence). The CDR3 is 13 amino acids. V was pared by 3 bases and J by 4 bases, with 9 bases between. The CDR3 reads CASSFSGPETQYF. DNA of the CDR3: TGTGCCAGCAGTTTCTCAGGGCCAGAGACCCAGTACTTC.

This clone was recorded once. The chain employs TRBV18 and TRBJ2-1; 8 bases match TRBD1. Germline CDR1 reads KGHSH; CDR2 reads LQKENI. V was clipped by 3 bases and J by 8 bases; unmatched bases: 18. CDR3 length equals 18 residues. The CDR3 region is CASSPQGPRTGSGDEQFF. The CDR3 bases are TGTGCCAGCTCACCCCAAGGACCGAGGACAGGGTCGGGCGATGAGCAGTTCTTC.

CDR3 in amino acids: CASSSGGQETQYF. The CDR3 DNA sequence: TGTGCCAGTAGTTCAGGGGGGCAAGAGACCCAGTACTTC. The chain uses TRBV19 and TRBJ2-5, with a weak D call TRBD1 (7 bases). The CDR3 contains 13 residues. The V and J ends lost 5 bases and 2 bases respectively, with 9 bases between them. Germline V gene lookup returns CDR1 LNHDA and CDR2 SQIVND (reference sequence).

The rearrangement uses TRBV30 and TRBJ1-2; D remains unclear. The V end lost 7 bases, the J end lost 3 bases, and 15 bases lay between the germline ends. CDR1 is GTSNPN and CDR2 is SVGIG in the germline V gene (reference sequence). This CDR3 is 13 amino acids long. This chain's CDR3 is CAYGGESYYGYTF. The CDR3 DNA sequence: TGTGCCTACGGAGGAGAAAGTTACTATGGCTACACCTTC. The variable domain in full, with the rest retrieved from reference TRBV30 and TRBJ1-2, is SQTIHQWPATLVQPVGSPLSLECTVEGTSNPNLYWYRQAAGRGLQLLFYSVGIGQISSEVPQNLSASRPQDRQFILSSKKLLLSDSGFYLCAYGGESYYGYTFGSGTRLTVV.

V is TRBV18 and J is TRBJ1-2; weak D call: TRBD1 (6 bases). Looked up from germline, CDR1 is KGHSH and CDR2 is LQKENI. Trimming shortened V by 5 bases and J by 6 bases, and 10 bases separated the two germline ends. This CDR3 has 12 residues. For the CDR3, the DNA is TGTGCCAGCTCAGCGGGGGGCGATGGCTACACCTTC. It yields the protein CASSAGGDGYTF.

The chain combines TRBV21-1 with TRBJ1-6. TRBV21-1 is a pseudogene locus. The CDR3 length is 15 residues. The CDR3 loop is CASSHREGVNSPLHF. The CDR3 DNA reads TGTGCCAGCAGCCATAGGGAGGGGGTTAATTCACCCCTCCACTTT.

The chain recombines TRBV7-9 with TRBJ1-2; 7 positions match TRBD1. The CDR3 length is 13 residues. V was pared by 1 base and J by 6 bases, with 2 bases of the junction left unmatched. The germline CDR1 and CDR2 sequences are SEHNR and FQNEAQ (reference sequence). CDR3 in DNA: TGTGCCAGCAGCTTAGGAACAGGGGATGGCTACACCTTC. It is translated as CASSLGTGDGYTF.

The rearrangement links TRBV2 to TRBJ2-7; TRBD1 might be the D (6 bases). V lost 6 bases and J lost 0, with 15 bases in between. CDR3 size: 15 residues. Germline lookup yields CDR1 SNHLY and CDR2 FYNNEI. This CDR3 reads CASSQGTVSSYEQYF. The CDR3 region has the DNA TGTGCCAGCAGCCAGGGGACCGTGAGCTCCTACGAGCAGTACTTC.

This clone was found a few times. This chain links TRBV5-6 with TRBJ1-2, with a tentative D call TRBD1 (5 bases). The CDR3 runs 13 residues. Germline V gene lookup returns CDR1 SGHDT and CDR2 YYEEEE. With 5 bases removed from V and 2 bases from J, the gap between germline ends came to 10 bases. DNA of the CDR3: TGTGCCAGCAGAAGGGGTGAGAACTATGGCTACACCTTC. Amino acid sequence: CASRRGENYGYTF. Full variable domain (rest looked up from reference TRBV5-6 and TRBJ1-2): DAGVTQSPTHLIKTRGQQVTLRCSPKSGHDTVSWYQQALGQGPQFIFQYYEEEERQRGNFPDRFSGHQFPNYSSELNVNALLLGDSALYLCASRRGENYGYTFGSGTRLTVV.

The chain carries TRBV4-3 and TRBJ2-1; D gene uncertain. Germline CDR1 reads LGHNA; CDR2 reads YSLEER. The CDR3 loop spans 13 amino acids. V gave up 3 bases and J gave up 7 bases, with 10 bases separating them. This CDR3 reads CASSHFSVNEQFF. The CDR3 DNA is TGCGCCAGCAGCCATTTCTCCGTTAATGAGCAGTTCTTC.

This chain uses TRBV5-1 with TRBJ1-3, with D perhaps matching TRBD1 (6 bases). CDR3 length: 16 amino acids. The V gene lost 4 bases and the J gene lost 0 bases, with 14 bases spanning the gap. CDR1 SGHRS and CDR2 YFSETQ come from the germline V gene. The CDR3 loop is CASSVLGGNSGNTIYF. The CDR3 region has the DNA TGCGCCAGCAGCGTTTTAGGGGGAAACTCTGGAAACACCATATATTTT.

The V gene is TRBV4-1, the J gene TRBJ1-5; 7 nucleotides agree with TRBD1. CDR1 and CDR2 from the germline V gene are MGHRA and YSYEKL. The CDR3 extends over 18 amino acids. The trim removed 0 bases at V and 4 bases at J, leaving 12 bases unmatched. In DNA form, the CDR3 reads TGCGCCAGCAGCCAAGATTTGGGGGAGGACAGGTATAATCAGCCCCAGCATTTT. Translated, it gives CASSQDLGEDRYNQPQHF.

This clone was picked up one time. V gene TRBV2 combines with J gene TRBJ2-3; D is undetermined. V shed 7 bases and J shed 5 bases, with 4 bases lying between them. This CDR3 has 10 amino acids. The germline gives CDR1 SNHLY, CDR2 FYNNEI. This CDR3 reads CASNQDTQYF. The CDR3, as DNA: TGTGCCAGCAACCAAGATACGCAGTATTTT.

The gene calls are TRBV11-1 and TRBJ1-3; D is uncertain. From germline, CDR1 is SGHAT and CDR2 FQDESV (reference sequence). Trimming removed 1 base at V and 0 bases at J, with 13 bases between. CDR3 length: 17 residues. CDR3 in DNA: TGTGCCAGCAGCTTAGAAGGAGGTCGAAACTCTGGAAACACCATATATTTT. Its protein product is CASSLEGGRNSGNTIYF.

The chain is built from TRBV5-1 and TRBJ1-6; 7 bases align to TRBD1. Germline CDR1 reads SGHRS; CDR2 reads YFSETQ. This CDR3 is 15 amino acids long. V gave up 3 bases and J gave up 7 bases; unmatched junction bases: 7. CDR3 bases: TGCGCCAGCAGCTGGACTCAGGGGGGGAATTCACCCCTCCACTTT. The encoded protein is CASSWTQGGNSPLHF.

The chain is built from TRBV7-2 and TRBJ2-5, with D possibly matching TRBD1 (5 bases). Germline CDR1 reads SGHTA; CDR2 reads FQGNSA. V lost 4 bases, J lost 5 bases, and 8 bases lay in between. This CDR3 spans 12 amino acids. The CDR3 region is CASSWGRETQYF. In DNA, the CDR3 is TGTGCCAGCAGCTGGGGCCGGGAGACCCAGTACTTC.

The J gene is TRBJ1-2, the V gene TRBV30, with 9 nucleotides matching TRBD1. Per germline, CDR1 GTSNPN and CDR2 SVGIG (reference sequence). This CDR3 is built from 11 residues. V dropped 5 bases and J dropped 8; count of bases not matched to a gene: 3. The CDR3 DNA sequence: TGTGCCTGGGGACAGGGGAGCGGCTACACCTTC. Amino acids: CAWGQGSGYTF.

This chain uses TRBV19 with TRBJ2-7, with TRBD1 matching over 7 bases. J was trimmed by 2 bases and V by 3 bases; bases with no gene match: 4. The CDR3 spans 14 residues. Germline V gene lookup returns CDR1 LNHDA and CDR2 SQIVND (reference sequence). The CDR3 protein is CASSIGTVTYEQYF. CDR3 bases: TGTGCCAGTAGTATCGGGACAGTTACCTACGAGCAGTACTTC.

The chain couples TRBV5-1 to TRBJ1-4; the match to TRBD1 covers 8 bases. In germline, CDR1 is SGHRS, CDR2 YFSETQ. There are 14 residues in the CDR3. V lost 0 bases and J lost 7; bases outside the gene matches: 2. The DNA of the CDR3 is TGCGCCAGCAGCTTGGACAGGGGGGGTGAAAAACTGTTTTTT. It codes for CASSLDRGGEKLFF.

The chain links TRBV11-2 to TRBJ2-1; the match to TRBD2 covers 11 bases. Trimming removed 4 bases from V and 2 bases from J; junction bases left unmatched: 7. Germline CDR1 and CDR2: SGHAT and FQNNGV. This CDR3 region has 17 residues. DNA of the CDR3: TGTGCCAGCAGCTCAATTACGGGACTAGCGGCCTACAATGAGCAGTTCTTC. This translates into CASSSITGLAAYNEQFF.

The rearrangement joins TRBV15 to TRBJ2-1; no definite D call. V dropped 2 bases and J dropped 0 bases, with 8 bases sitting between them. CDR1 is LNHNV, CDR2 YYDKDF, per germline (reference sequence). The CDR3 runs 15 residues. The CDR3: CATSRNTDSYNEQFF. Written as DNA, the CDR3 is TGTGCCACCAGCAGAAACACCGACTCCTACAATGAGCAGTTCTTC.